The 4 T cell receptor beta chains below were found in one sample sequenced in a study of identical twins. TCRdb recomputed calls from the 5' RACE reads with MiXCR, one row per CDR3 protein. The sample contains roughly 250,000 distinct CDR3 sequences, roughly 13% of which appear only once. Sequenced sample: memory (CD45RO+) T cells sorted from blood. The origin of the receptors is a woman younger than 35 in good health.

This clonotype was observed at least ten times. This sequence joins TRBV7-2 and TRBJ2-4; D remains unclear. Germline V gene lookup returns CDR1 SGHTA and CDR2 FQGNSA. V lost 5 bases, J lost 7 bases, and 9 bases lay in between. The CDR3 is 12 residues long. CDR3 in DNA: TGTGCCAGCAGCCCCTCCCTGAACATTCAGTACTTC. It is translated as CASSPSLNIQYF.

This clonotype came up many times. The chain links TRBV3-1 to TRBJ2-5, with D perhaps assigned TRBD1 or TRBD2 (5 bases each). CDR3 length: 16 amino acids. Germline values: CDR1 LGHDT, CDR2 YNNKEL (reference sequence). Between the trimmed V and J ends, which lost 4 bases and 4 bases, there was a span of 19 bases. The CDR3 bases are TGTGCCAGCAGCCCGATGACTGGGACCCGGCGAGAGACCCAGTACTTC. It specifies CASSPMTGTRRETQYF.

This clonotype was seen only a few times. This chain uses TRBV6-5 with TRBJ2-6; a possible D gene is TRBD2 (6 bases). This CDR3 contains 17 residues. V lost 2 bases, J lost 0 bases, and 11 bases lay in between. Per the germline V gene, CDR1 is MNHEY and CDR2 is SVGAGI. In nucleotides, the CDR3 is TGTGCCAGCAGTTACGGGGGGAGCGGCTCTGGGGCCAACGTCCTGACTTTC. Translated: CASSYGGSGSGANVLTF.

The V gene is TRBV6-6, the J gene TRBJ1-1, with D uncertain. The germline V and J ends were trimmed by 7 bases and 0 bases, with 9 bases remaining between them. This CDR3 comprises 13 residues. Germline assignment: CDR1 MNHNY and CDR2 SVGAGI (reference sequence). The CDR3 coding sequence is TGTGCCAGCACCGTAAACATGAACACTGAAGCTTTCTTT. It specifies CASTVNMNTEAFF.